A single sample gave rise to the 24 T cell receptor beta chains below, sequenced in a study of blood T cell repertoires in COVID-19. Using immunoSEQ multiplex PCR, the repertoire was profiled, and TCRdb retains in-frame clones only, with some absent. The repertoire consists of approximately 230,000 clones, with about 88% occurring once and the leading ten covering 2% to 2.5%. What was sequenced was peripheral blood. The source of these receptors is a woman aged 40 to 50 who had recovered from COVID-19.

CDR3 coding DNA: TGTGCCAGCAGTGATGGGACAGGTTATTTTAGCAATCAGCCCCAGCATTTT. Protein product: CASSDGTGYFSNQPQHF. The chain employs TRBV6-2 or TRBV6-3 and TRBJ1-5; 8 bases fit TRBD1. The germline V gene has CDR1 MNHEY and CDR2 SVGEGT. The CDR3 covers 17 residues. Trimming took 5 bases from V and 0 from J; bases not matched to a gene: 9.

This clone came up a few times. V gene TRBV4-2 combines with J gene TRBJ1-2; no firm D call. The CDR3 has 14 amino acids. Germline lookup yields CDR1 LGHNA and CDR2 YNFKEQ. V lost 0 bases to trimming and J lost 7 bases, with 12 bases between them. CDR3 in amino acids: CASSQDPSSAGYTF. Here the CDR3 DNA reads TGTGCCAGCAGCCAAGATCCCTCTAGCGCTGGCTACACCTTC.

The chain combines TRBV7-2 with TRBJ2-2; possibly TRBD2 for D (5 bases). Germline loops: CDR1 SGHTA, CDR2 FQGNSA. The V gene lost 5 bases and the J gene lost 6 bases, with 10 bases spanning the gap. This CDR3 contains 13 residues. The CDR3 spells CASSPGVAGELFF. Here the CDR3 DNA reads TGTGCCAGCAGCCCCGGGGTCGCCGGGGAGCTGTTTTTT.

J is TRBJ1-6 and V is TRBV27, with D unresolved. Per the germline V gene, CDR1 is MNHEY and CDR2 is SMNVEV (reference sequence). V dropped 8 bases and J dropped 0 bases, with 17 bases sitting between them. This CDR3 has 17 residues. Here the CDR3 DNA reads TGTGCCAGCTCCCCCGGTCCGACAAGCTCCTATAATTCACCCCTCCACTTT. It yields the protein CASSPGPTSSYNSPLHF.

V and J are TRBV29-1 and TRBJ1-5; D perhaps matches TRBD1 (6 bases). The CDR3 sequence is 13 residues long. Germline V lookup: CDR1 SQVTM, CDR2 ANQGSEA. Trimming cost V 4 bases and J 8 bases, with 15 bases left between them. The CDR3 here is CSVGAGDSKPQHF. The CDR3 bases are TGCAGCGTTGGGGCAGGGGATTCGAAGCCCCAGCATTTT.

The genes are TRBV6-6 and TRBJ1-4, with TRBD1 identical over 10 bases. CDR3 size: 16 residues. The germline gives CDR1 MNHNY, CDR2 SVGAGI (reference sequence). V shed 2 bases, J shed 8 bases, and the junction held 8 bases outside the gene matches. The CDR3 sequence: CASSYSGTGEKEKLFF. In nucleotides, the CDR3 is TGTGCCAGCAGTTACAGCGGGACAGGGGAGAAGGAAAAACTGTTTTTT.

The rearrangement links TRBV21-1 to TRBJ2-7; the table's TRBD1 call for D was not verified on the DNA. TRBV21-1 is a listed pseudogene. The CDR3 length is 17 residues. CDR3 protein: CASSKALDRGPSYEQYF. Written as DNA, the CDR3 is TGTGCCAGCAGCAAAGCCCTTGACAGGGGTCCTTCCTACGAGCAGTACTTC.

Here the CDR3 reads CASSLGTSGGLYFTDTQYF. Written as DNA, the CDR3 is TGCGCCAGCAGCCTAGGGACTAGCGGGGGCCTATACTTCACAGATACGCAGTATTTT. The chain couples TRBV5-1 to TRBJ2-3; 14 bases match TRBD2. After removal of 4 bases from V and 2 bases from J, the junction contained 12 bases not matched to a gene. The CDR3 spans 19 residues. Germline CDR1 reads SGHRS; CDR2 reads YFSETQ.

The chain links TRBV5-5 to TRBJ2-7, with TRBD1 matching 7 bases. After removal of 4 bases from V and 2 bases from J, the junction contained 9 bases not matched to a gene. CDR1 is SGHKS, CDR2 YYEKEE, per germline (reference sequence). This CDR3 comprises 15 residues. CDR3 coding DNA: TGTGCCAGCAGCGGAACCGGGACAGTAACCTACGAGCAGTACTTC. This sequence encodes CASSGTGTVTYEQYF.

V usage is TRBV5-1 and J usage is TRBJ1-2, with TRBD1 identical over 11 bases. The ends lost 2 bases at V and 4 bases at J; junction bases unmatched: 1. CDR1 SGHRS and CDR2 YFSETQ come from the germline V gene. This CDR3 is built from 14 residues. The CDR3 region is CASSLGTGGYGYTF. The CDR3 DNA is TGCGCCAGCAGCTTAGGGACAGGGGGCTATGGCTACACCTTC.

The V call is TRBV15, the J call TRBJ1-5, with no clear D. Trimming cost V 6 bases and J 7 bases, with 16 bases left between them. This CDR3 contains 14 residues. The germline gives CDR1 LNHNV, CDR2 YYDKDF (reference sequence). CDR3: CATSASGERQPQHF. As DNA, the CDR3 is TGTGCCACCAGTGCTAGCGGGGAGAGACAGCCCCAGCATTTT.

The V and J genes are TRBV28 and TRBJ2-7, with TRBD2 identical over 7 bases. J lost 0 bases, V lost 5 bases, and 10 bases had no gene match. The CDR3 sequence is 16 residues long. Per germline, CDR1 MDHEN and CDR2 SYDVKM. Here the CDR3 DNA reads TGTGCCAGCAGTCCCGTTAAGCGGGGCCTCTCCTACGAGCAGTACTTC. This encodes CASSPVKRGLSYEQYF.

The chain is built from TRBV7-2 and TRBJ2-7; TRBD1 might be the D (5 bases). From germline, CDR1 is SGHTA and CDR2 FQGNSA. Trimming stripped 5 bases from V and 0 bases from J, with 8 bases between. The CDR3 runs 13 residues. As DNA, the CDR3 is TGTGCCAGCAGCAAGACAGTCTCCTACGAGCAGTACTTC. Protein sequence: CASSKTVSYEQYF.

This chain joins TRBV28 and TRBJ2-7, with TRBD1 matching over 9 bases. CDR3 length equals 15 residues. V lost 7 bases, J lost 2 bases, and 9 bases stayed unmatched. Germline lookup yields CDR1 MDHEN and CDR2 SYDVKM. This chain's CDR3 is CASKLQGARPYEQYF. CDR3 DNA sequence: TGTGCCAGCAAACTACAGGGGGCTAGACCCTACGAGCAGTACTTC.

This chain joins TRBV29-1 and TRBJ2-1; TRBD2 might be the D (5 bases). V lost 6 bases and J lost 1, with 10 bases in between. The CDR3 has 13 amino acids. CDR1 and CDR2 (germline): SQVTM, ANQGSEA. CDR3 coding DNA: TGCAGCGTGCAGGAGGTTTCCTACAATGAGCAGTTCTTC. It specifies CSVQEVSYNEQFF.

The rearrangement joins TRBV7-9 to TRBJ1-3, with 9 bases matching TRBD1. Per the germline V gene, CDR1 is SEHNR and CDR2 is FQNEAQ (reference sequence). V trimming: 5 bases; J trimming: 2 bases; junction bases outside the gene matches: 1. CDR3 length: 14 residues. CDR3 region: CASSRQGAGNTIYF. The CDR3 nucleotides read TGTGCCAGCAGCAGACAGGGGGCTGGAAACACCATATATTTT.

This sequence joins TRBV11-1 and TRBJ2-3, with D perhaps TRBD2 (6 bases). Germline values: CDR1 SGHAT, CDR2 FQDESV (reference sequence). V shed 5 bases and J shed 6 bases, with 15 bases lying between them. CDR3 length: 14 amino acids. DNA of the CDR3: TGTGCCAGCAGCCGCCCGGACTACTCCGATACGCAGTATTTT. It yields the protein CASSRPDYSDTQYF.

This chain joins TRBV7-8 and TRBJ1-1, with 10 bases matching TRBD1. Losses at the gene ends were 5 bases for V and 6 bases for J; bases not matched to a gene: 9. CDR3 size: 15 residues. In germline, CDR1 is SGHVS, CDR2 FQNEAQ. CDR3 loop: CASSPRTGGDPEAFF. The DNA of the CDR3 is TGTGCCAGCAGCCCCCGGACAGGGGGTGATCCTGAAGCTTTCTTT.

This chain links TRBV6-5 with TRBJ1-6; 8 bases match TRBD1. Germline V CDR1 and CDR2: MNHEY, SVGAGI. This CDR3 comprises 15 residues. Germline trimming cut 5 bases from V and 5 bases from J; bases unmatched to any gene: 5. CDR3 region: CASSTGGKHNSPLHF. The CDR3 DNA follows: TGTGCCAGCAGTACAGGGGGAAAACATAATTCACCCCTCCACTTT.

The V gene is TRBV20-1, the J gene TRBJ1-5; 8 bases agree with TRBD1. Germline trimming cut 3 bases from V and 7 bases from J; bases unmatched to any gene: 8. Germline-derived CDR1 and CDR2 are DFQATT and SNEGSKA (reference sequence). The CDR3 is 14 residues long. For the CDR3, the DNA is TGCAGTGCTAGTGGGCAGGGGGCAAGGCAGCCCCAGCATTTT. Amino acid sequence: CSASGQGARQPQHF.

The rearrangement joins TRBV6-6 to TRBJ2-5; 7 positions match TRBD2. Germline V gene data show CDR1 as MNHNY and CDR2 as SVGAGI (reference sequence). The CDR3 is 15 residues long. The V and J ends lost 10 bases and 6 bases, in that order; junction bases with no gene match: 17. CDR3 residues: CATSSGGVEAKTQYF. CDR3 nucleotide sequence: TGTGCCACCTCGTCGGGGGGAGTAGAAGCAAAGACCCAGTACTTC.

The chain couples TRBV5-1 to TRBJ2-6; weak D call: TRBD1 (6 bases). Trimming cost V 4 bases and J 2 bases, with 10 bases left between them. This CDR3 spans 15 amino acids. Germline V gene lookup returns CDR1 SGHRS and CDR2 YFSETQ. CDR3 loop: CASSQGGAGANVLTF. The CDR3, as DNA: TGCGCCAGCAGCCAAGGGGGAGCTGGGGCCAACGTCCTGACTTTC.

The rearrangement uses TRBV5-5 and TRBJ1-2; the D is unclear. Germline V gives CDR1 SGHKS, CDR2 YYEKEE (reference sequence). The CDR3 has 15 amino acids. V lost 0 bases, J lost 8 bases, and 17 bases lay in between. CDR3 loop: CASSLAENGFWGYTF. CDR3 in DNA: TGTGCCAGCAGCTTGGCGGAGAACGGGTTCTGGGGCTACACCTTC.

The V gene is TRBV29-1, the J gene TRBJ2-5; possibly TRBD1 for D (6 bases). V was shortened by 0 bases and J by 5 bases, with 13 bases between the two germline ends. Germline CDR1 reads SQVTM; CDR2 reads ANQGSEA. The length of the CDR3 is 14 residues. In DNA form, the CDR3 reads TGCAGCGTTGAAGATCGGGCAGGGGTGGAGACCCAGTACTTC. Translation gives CSVEDRAGVETQYF.